Below, one T cell receptor (beta chain) is given with its context. Germline CDR1 reads MNHNY; CDR2 reads SVGAGI (reference sequence). The V and J ends lost 5 bases and 8 bases, in that order; junction bases with no gene match: 11. This CDR3 is 14 amino acids long. The sample belongs to a study of blood T cell repertoires in COVID-19. Sequencing used immunoSEQ multiplex PCR; TCRdb keeps in-frame clones, though not all of them. The sample holds about 44,000 clones, roughly nine tenths seen once. This clonotype was sampled from an elderly woman in a cohort sampled during active or convalescent COVID-19. The sequencing input was peripheral blood. The J gene is TRBJ1-2, the V gene TRBV6-6, with TRBD1 matching over 7 bases. The CDR3 region has the DNA TGTGCCAGCAGTCCCCGTACAGGGGTAGGGGGCTACACCTTC. It is translated as CASSPRTGVGGYTF.